The 15 T cell receptor beta chains in this list originate from one sample, sequenced in a study of blood T cell repertoires in COVID-19. Clones were sequenced by immunoSEQ multiplex PCR, and TCRdb holds only the in-frame ones, with some missing. The sample carries roughly 260,000 clones, approximately 88% recorded once. The sequencing sample was made of PBMCs or T cells enriched from blood (not recorded which). These receptors came from a woman aged 25 to 39 with acute COVID-19.

The J gene is TRBJ1-2, the V gene TRBV7-2; perhaps TRBD1 as D (5 bases). V gave up 4 bases and J gave up 3 bases, with 15 bases separating them. CDR1 and CDR2 (germline): SGHTA, FQGNSA. This CDR3 has 15 residues. The CDR3 loop reads CASSSGGGADYGYTF. CDR3 in DNA: TGTGCCAGCAGCTCAGGTGGAGGGGCCGACTATGGCTACACCTTC.

The V call is TRBV4-3, the J call TRBJ2-2; possibly TRBD1 for D (6 bases). The length of the CDR3 is 15 residues. Trimming took off 3 bases at V and 7 bases at J, with 15 bases between the two ends. Germline CDR1 reads LGHNA; CDR2 reads YSLEER. In nucleotides, the CDR3 is TGCGCCAGCAGCCATGGACAGTTTCAGGGCGGGGAGCTGTTTTTT. Protein sequence: CASSHGQFQGGELFF.

The chain combines TRBV24-1 with TRBJ2-1; D gene unclear. The V end lost 4 bases, the J end lost 4 bases, and 4 bases lay between the germline ends. This CDR3 is 12 amino acids long. The germline CDR1 and CDR2 sequences are KGHDR and SFDVKD. This CDR3 is CATSDTYNEQFF. The CDR3 DNA reads TGTGCCACCAGTGACACATACAATGAGCAGTTCTTC.

This clone was seen more than once but under ten times. J is TRBJ1-1 and V is TRBV11-3; TRBD1 is a possible D gene (5 bases). The V and J ends lost 3 bases and 1 base respectively, with 6 bases between them. The CDR3 runs 13 residues. Germline CDR1 and CDR2: SGHNT and YENEEA. The CDR3 reads CASSFGQNTEAFF. CDR3 nucleotide sequence: TGTGCCAGCAGCTTCGGACAGAACACTGAAGCTTTCTTT. Full variable domain (remainder filled in from reference TRBV11-3 and TRBJ1-1): EAGVVQSPRYKIIEKKQPVAFWCNPISGHNTLYWYLQNLGQGPELLIRYENEEAVDDSQLPKDRFSAERLKGVDSTLKIQPAELGDSAVYLCASSFGQNTEAFFGQGTRLTVV.

CDR3 loop: CASSEGSSSYEQYF. The CDR3 DNA sequence: TGTGCCAGCAGTGAAGGAAGTAGCTCCTACGAGCAGTACTTC. The V gene is TRBV2, the J gene TRBJ2-7; D not certain. From germline, CDR1 is SNHLY and CDR2 FYNNEI. V gave up 1 base and J gave up 0 bases, with 7 bases separating them. The CDR3 loop spans 14 amino acids.

The chain recombines TRBV13 with TRBJ2-7, with TRBD2 as a possible D gene (7 bases). CDR1 and CDR2 (germline): PRHDT, FYEKMQ (reference sequence). The V end was cut by 5 bases, the J end by 4 bases, with 18 bases between. There are 15 residues in the CDR3. The DNA of the CDR3 is TGTGCCAGCAGCCCCCCGGGGGGCGCCCGTTACGAGCAGTACTTC. It codes for CASSPPGGARYEQYF.

The chain couples TRBV11-2 to TRBJ1-4, with 9 positions matching TRBD1. This CDR3 has 16 amino acids. The germline V gene encodes CDR1 SGHAT and CDR2 FQNNGV. The V and J ends lost 2 bases and 3 bases, in that order; junction bases with no gene match: 4. The CDR3 region has the DNA TGTGCCAGCAGCTTATGGGGACAGGGTTCTAATGAAAAACTGTTTTTT. Translated, it gives CASSLWGQGSNEKLFF.

This rearrangement joins TRBV10-3 to TRBJ1-5, with D unresolved. The CDR3 runs 12 residues. CDR1 is ENHRY, CDR2 SYGVKD, per germline. V gave up 3 bases and J gave up 5 bases, with 5 bases separating them. The CDR3, as DNA: TGTGCCATCAGTGACTCAGATCAGCCCCAGCATTTT. Its translation: CAISDSDQPQHF.

This sequence joins TRBV6-5 and TRBJ1-6; a weak D match, TRBD1 (6 bases). The V gene's germline CDR1 is MNHEY and CDR2 SVGAGI. Trimming stripped 6 bases from V and 3 bases from J, with 12 bases between. This CDR3 has 15 amino acids. The DNA for the CDR3 is TGTGCCAGCAGAACGGACAGTTTCTATAATTCACCCCTCCACTTT. Its translation: CASRTDSFYNSPLHF.

The genes are TRBV7-2 and TRBJ2-7; 9 nucleotides line up with TRBD1. The CDR3 sequence is 14 residues long. Germline assignment: CDR1 SGHTA and CDR2 FQGNSA. After removal of 2 bases from V and 5 bases from J, the junction contained 4 bases not matched to a gene. CDR3 region: CASSLSDRGHEQYF. The CDR3 nucleotides read TGTGCCAGCAGCTTATCGGACAGGGGCCACGAGCAGTACTTC.

This chain uses TRBV6-1 with TRBJ1-2; maybe TRBD1 (6 bases). The CDR3 covers 16 residues. V was shortened by 3 bases and J by 1 base, with 15 bases between the two germline ends. Germline CDR1 and CDR2: MNHNS and SASEGT. In DNA form, the CDR3 reads TGTGCCAGCAGTGAGGGTTGGACAGCGTATAACTATGGCTACACCTTC. Protein: CASSEGWTAYNYGYTF.

This sequence joins TRBV11-3 and TRBJ1-3; TRBD1 matches 7 bases. The CDR3 consists of 14 residues. Per germline, CDR1 SGHNT and CDR2 YENEEA. V shed 5 bases and J 2 bases; nucleotides not matched to a gene: 3. CDR3 region: CASSARGPGNTIYF. For the CDR3, the DNA is TGTGCCAGCAGCGCTAGGGGGCCTGGAAACACCATATATTTT.

This clone was counted once. The chain has TRBV6-7 and TRBJ2-7; D might be TRBD1 (6 bases). TRBV6-7 is annotated as an ORF whose role is uncertain. Trimming took 7 bases from V and 2 from J, leaving 30 bases between them. The CDR3 is 19 residues long. CDR3 sequence reads: CASTVHTLTTGKKTYEQYF. The DNA of the CDR3 is TGTGCCAGCACAGTTCATACCTTAACCACAGGGAAAAAGACCTACGAGCAGTACTTC.

This chain connects TRBV5-1 to TRBJ2-7; D not resolved. The length of the CDR3 is 14 residues. V dropped 0 bases and J dropped 4 bases, with 11 bases sitting between them. The V gene's germline CDR1 is SGHRS and CDR2 YFSETQ. CDR3 loop: CASSLASTSYEQYF. CDR3 DNA sequence: TGCGCCAGCAGCTTGGCCTCAACAAGTTACGAGCAGTACTTC.

This clone appeared once. The rearrangement joins TRBV5-1 to TRBJ2-3, with 7 bases identical to TRBD1. Losses at the gene ends were 0 bases for V and 4 bases for J; bases not matched to a gene: 2. The CDR3 contains 14 residues. Per germline, CDR1 SGHRS and CDR2 YFSETQ. The CDR3 protein is CASSLGTGPDTQYF. The CDR3 region has the DNA TGCGCCAGCAGCTTGGGGACAGGACCAGATACGCAGTATTTT.